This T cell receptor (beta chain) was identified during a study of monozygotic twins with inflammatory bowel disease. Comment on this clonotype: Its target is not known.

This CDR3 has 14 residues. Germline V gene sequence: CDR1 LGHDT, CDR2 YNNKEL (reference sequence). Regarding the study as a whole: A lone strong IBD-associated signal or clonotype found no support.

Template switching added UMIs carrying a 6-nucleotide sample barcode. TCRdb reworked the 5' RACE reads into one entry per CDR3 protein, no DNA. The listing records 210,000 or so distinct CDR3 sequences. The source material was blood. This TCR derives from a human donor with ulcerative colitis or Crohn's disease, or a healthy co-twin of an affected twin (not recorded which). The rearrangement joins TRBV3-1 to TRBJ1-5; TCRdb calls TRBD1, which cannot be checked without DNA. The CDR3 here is CASSLGRVNQPQHF.